These 9 T cell receptor beta chains were sequenced from one sample in a study of CD8 T cells in Susac syndrome. Random hexamers primed reverse transcription of about 0.5 to 1 ug RNA. TCRdb analysed the immunoSEQ multiplex PCR reads with MiXCR anew, one entry per CDR3 protein. The repertoire includes around 300,000 distinct CDR3 sequences, about 90% of them detected once, and over 0.065% sits in the top ten. Source material: CD4+ T cells from PBMCs. The receptors here all came from a human donor with multiple sclerosis.

This clonotype was seen a single time. The CDR3 DNA reads TGTGCCACCAGCAGGGGAGTCGGCGACAGGGGGGGAGAGACCCAGTACTTC. Residues: CATSRGVGDRGGETQYF. The chain is built from TRBV15 and TRBJ2-5; 9 positions agree with TRBD1. Germline CDR1 LNHNV, CDR2 YYDKDF (reference sequence). The V segment lost 3 bases and the J segment 4 bases; nucleotides outside the gene matches: 12. The CDR3 sequence is 17 residues long. Full variable domain (rest looked up from reference TRBV15 and TRBJ2-5): DAMVIQNPRYQVTQFGKPVTLSCSQTLNHNVMYWYQQKSSQAPKLLFHYYDKDFNNEADTPDNFQSRRPNTSFCFLDIRSPGLGDTAMYLCATSRGVGDRGGETQYFGPGTRLLVL.

The chain links TRBV7-3 to TRBJ2-2; 9 bases fit TRBD2. Germline lookup yields CDR1 SGHTA and CDR2 FQGTGA. V was clipped by 1 base and J by 6 bases; unmatched bases: 6. The CDR3 length is 16 residues. The CDR3 loop is CASSLRAGGPPGELFF. CDR3 in DNA: TGTGCCAGCAGCTTAAGGGCGGGGGGGCCCCCCGGGGAGCTGTTTTTT.

The chain links TRBV5-1 to TRBJ1-2; D perhaps matches TRBD1 (5 bases). Germline V gene data show CDR1 as SGHRS and CDR2 as YFSETQ. The CDR3 runs to 15 residues. V was pared by 4 bases and J by 5 bases, with 18 bases between. The CDR3, as DNA: TGCGCCAGCAGCGTGAGGGTGAGGGACCCTTATGGCTACACCTTC. Translated: CASSVRVRDPYGYTF. The variable domain in full, completed from reference TRBV5-1 and TRBJ1-2, reads KAGVTQTPRYLIKTRGQQVTLSCSPISGHRSVSWYQQTPGQGLQFLFEYFSETQRNKGNFPGRFSGRQFSNSRSEMNVSTLELGDSALYLCASSVRVRDPYGYTFGSGTRLTVV.

This clonotype was detected only once. The chain recombines TRBV10-3 with TRBJ2-1; possibly TRBD1 or TRBD2 for D (5 bases each). V was cut by 2 bases and J by 10 bases, with 12 bases left in between. This CDR3 spans 13 amino acids. Germline loops: CDR1 ENHRY, CDR2 SYGVKD. The CDR3 sequence: CAISEGTAGEQFF. CDR3 in DNA: TGTGCCATCAGTGAGGGGACCGCTGGGGAGCAGTTCTTC.

The CDR3 is CASSGGTGTYNEQFF. The CDR3 nucleotides read TGTGCCAGTAGTGGAGGGACAGGGACTTACAATGAGCAGTTCTTC. V is TRBV19 and J is TRBJ2-1; 9 bases align to TRBD1. Germline CDR1 and CDR2: LNHDA and SQIVND (reference sequence). V was pared by 5 bases and J by 4 bases, with 6 bases of the junction left unmatched. The CDR3 extends over 15 amino acids.

The gene calls are TRBV3-1 and TRBJ2-2; D might be TRBD1 (5 bases). The length of the CDR3 is 15 residues. The V and J ends lost 4 bases and 2 bases respectively, with 11 bases between them. Germline values: CDR1 LGHDT, CDR2 YNNKEL (reference sequence). DNA for the CDR3: TGTGCCAGCAGCCCGCAGGGAAGAAACACCGGGGAGCTGTTTTTT. It codes for CASSPQGRNTGELFF.

V gene TRBV7-9 combines with J gene TRBJ1-6; D gene unclear. Germline V gene lookup returns CDR1 SEHNR and CDR2 FQNEAQ (reference sequence). V was pared by 4 bases and J by 7 bases, with 11 bases between. This CDR3 comprises 14 residues. The CDR3 protein is CASSSFNANSPLHF. In nucleotides, the CDR3 is TGTGCCAGCAGCTCGTTCAATGCGAATTCACCCCTCCACTTT.

This chain uses TRBV6-2 or TRBV6-3 with TRBJ2-1; D unresolved. Trimming cost V 0 bases and J 6 bases, with 15 bases left between them. The CDR3 totals 16 residues. Germline CDR1 reads MNHEY; CDR2 reads SVGEGT. The CDR3 region has the DNA TGTGCCAGCAGTTACTCAGGCCTTACCGCTTTCAATGAGCAGTTCTTC. This translates into CASSYSGLTAFNEQFF.

The chain links TRBV27 to TRBJ2-5, with D perhaps TRBD2 (7 bases). The CDR3 spans 15 residues. Deletions cut 5 bases from V and 2 bases from J, with 15 bases between. CDR1 and CDR2 from the germline V gene are MNHEY and SMNVEV (reference sequence). CDR3 amino acids: CASSKGEGRQETQYF. CDR3 DNA sequence: TGTGCCAGCAGTAAGGGGGAGGGCCGTCAAGAGACCCAGTACTTC.